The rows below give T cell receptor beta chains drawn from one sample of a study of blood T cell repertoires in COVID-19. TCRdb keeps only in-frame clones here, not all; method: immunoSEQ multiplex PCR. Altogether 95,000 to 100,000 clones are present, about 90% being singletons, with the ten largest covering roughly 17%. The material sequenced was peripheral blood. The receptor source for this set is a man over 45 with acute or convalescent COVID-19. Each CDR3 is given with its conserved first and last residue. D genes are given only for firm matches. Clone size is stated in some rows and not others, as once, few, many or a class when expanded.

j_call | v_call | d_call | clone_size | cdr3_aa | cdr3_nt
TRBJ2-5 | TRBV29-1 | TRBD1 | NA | CSVEGTGGETQYF | TGCAGCGTTGAAGGGACAGGGGGAGAGACCCAGTACTTC
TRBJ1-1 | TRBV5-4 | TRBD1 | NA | CASRDQGANTEAFF | TGTGCCAGCAGGGATCAGGGGGCGAACACTGAAGCTTTCTTT
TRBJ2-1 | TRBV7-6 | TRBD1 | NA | CASSSGQGALNEQFF | TGTGCCAGCAGCTCGGGACAGGGGGCGCTTAATGAGCAGTTCTTC
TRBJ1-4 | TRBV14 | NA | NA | CASSHLNRDPREKLFF | TGTGCCAGCAGCCACCTTAACAGGGACCCAAGGGAAAAACTGTTTTTT
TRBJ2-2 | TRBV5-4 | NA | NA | CASSLSWGAGELFF | TGTGCCAGCAGCTTAAGTTGGGGGGCCGGGGAGCTGTTTTTT
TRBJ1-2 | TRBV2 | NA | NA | CASSGALTGRDYGYTF | TGTGCCAGCAGTGGAGCCCTGACGGGAAGAGACTATGGCTACACCTTC
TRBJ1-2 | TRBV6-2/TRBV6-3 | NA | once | CASSYSSGDYGYTF | TGTGCCAGCAGTTACTCATCAGGGGACTATGGCTACACCTTC
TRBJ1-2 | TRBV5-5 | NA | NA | CASSFRDSFNYGYTF | TGTGCCAGCAGCTTTCGGGATTCATTTAACTATGGCTACACCTTC
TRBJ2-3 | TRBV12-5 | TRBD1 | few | CASGPGQGVADTQYF | TGTGCTAGTGGTCCCGGGCAGGGGGTGGCAGATACGCAGTATTTT
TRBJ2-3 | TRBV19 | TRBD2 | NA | CASSSSGGADTQYF | TGTGCCAGTAGTTCTAGCGGGGGTGCAGATACGCAGTATTTT
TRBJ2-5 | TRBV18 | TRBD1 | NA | CASSPKQGGGETQYF | TGTGCCAGCTCACCAAAACAGGGGGGAGGAGAGACCCAGTACTTC
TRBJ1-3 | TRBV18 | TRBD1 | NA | CASSPRRDRDAGNTIYF | TGTGCCAGCTCACCACGCCGGGACAGGGACGCTGGAAACACCATATATTTT
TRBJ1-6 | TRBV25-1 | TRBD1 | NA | CASSDTGGYNSPLHF | TGTGCCAGCAGTGACACAGGGGGCTATAATTCACCCCTCCACTTT
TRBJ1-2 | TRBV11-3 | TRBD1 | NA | CASSLIPGQPSIGYTF | TGTGCCAGCAGCTTGATCCCGGGACAGCCGTCTATTGGCTACACCTTC
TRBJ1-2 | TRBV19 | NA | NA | CASTFVAPGNSLDYGYTF | TGTGCCAGTACCTTTGTGGCGCCAGGGAATTCTCTCGACTATGGCTACACCTTC
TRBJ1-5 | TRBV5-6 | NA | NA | CASSSRQDNQPQHF | TGTGCCAGCAGCAGTCGACAGGACAATCAGCCCCAGCATTTT
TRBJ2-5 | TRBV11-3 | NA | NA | CASSPLRRGSQETQYF | TGTGCCAGCAGTCCTTTACGGAGAGGGTCACAAGAGACCCAGTACTTC
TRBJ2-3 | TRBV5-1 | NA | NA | CASSLEASPTDTQYF | TGCGCCAGCAGCTTGGAGGCTAGCCCCACAGATACGCAGTATTTT
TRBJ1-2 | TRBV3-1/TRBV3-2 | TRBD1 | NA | CASTGGDRGRKYGYTF | TGTGCCAGCACCGGGGGGGACAGGGGGCGAAAGTATGGCTACACCTTC
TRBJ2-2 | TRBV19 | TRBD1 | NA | CASRGQSNTGELFF | TGTGCCAGTAGGGGACAGTCAAACACCGGGGAGCTGTTTTTT
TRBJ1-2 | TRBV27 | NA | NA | CATRVLLAGQNYGYTF | TGTGCCACCCGTGTCCTTTTGGCAGGGCAAAATTATGGCTACACCTTC
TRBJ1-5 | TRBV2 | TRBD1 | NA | CASSDYRTGRQPQHF | TGTGCCAGCAGCGACTATCGGACAGGGCGCCAGCCCCAGCATTTT
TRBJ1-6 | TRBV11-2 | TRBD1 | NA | CASSSQGAKSPLHF | TGTGCCAGCAGCTCACAGGGGGCAAAGTCACCCCTCCACTTT
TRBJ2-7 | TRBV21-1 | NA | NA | CASRNTMASVYEQYF | TGTGCCAGCAGGAATACGATGGCTAGCGTCTACGAGCAGTACTTC
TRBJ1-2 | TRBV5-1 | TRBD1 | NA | CASSFHLPTGDSGYTF | TGCGCCAGCAGCTTCCATCTACCGACAGGGGATAGTGGCTACACCTTC
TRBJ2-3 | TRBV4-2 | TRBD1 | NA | CASSQEAPGQGALSTDTQYF | TGTGCCAGCAGCCAAGAGGCGCCGGGACAGGGGGCGCTCAGCACAGATACGCAGTATTTT
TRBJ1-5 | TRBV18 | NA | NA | CASSPMLGENQPQHF | TGTGCCAGCTCACCAATGTTAGGGGAAAATCAGCCCCAGCATTTT
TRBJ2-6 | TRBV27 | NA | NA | CASSFLGAGANVLTF | TGTGCCAGCAGCTTTCTAGGGGCAGGGGCCAACGTCCTGACTTTC
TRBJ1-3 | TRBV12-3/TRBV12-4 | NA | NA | CASSLTARNTIYF | TGTGCCAGCAGTTTGACAGCTCGAAACACCATATATTTT
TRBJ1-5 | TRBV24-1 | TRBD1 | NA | CATSDSTGLQPQHF | TGTGCCACCAGTGATTCGACAGGGCTGCAGCCCCAGCATTTT
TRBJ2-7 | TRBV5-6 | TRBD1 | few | CASSPGQSYEQYF | TGTGCCAGCAGCCCGGGACAGAGCTACGAGCAGTACTTC
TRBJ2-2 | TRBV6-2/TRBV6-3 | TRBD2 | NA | CASSWPGLAVTGELFF | TGTGCCAGCAGTTGGCCGGGACTAGCGGTAACCGGGGAGCTGTTTTTT
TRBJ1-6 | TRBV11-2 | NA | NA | CASSLGPGITSPLHF | TGTGCCAGCAGCTTAGGTCCAGGGATCACTTCACCCCTCCACTTT
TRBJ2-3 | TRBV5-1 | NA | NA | CASSLGGGGTDTQYF | TGCGCCAGCAGCTTGGGGGGCGGGGGCACAGATACGCAGTATTTT
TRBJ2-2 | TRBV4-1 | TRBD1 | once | CASSPRDRSNTGELFF | TGCGCCAGCAGCCCCCGGGACAGATCGAACACCGGGGAGCTGTTTTTT
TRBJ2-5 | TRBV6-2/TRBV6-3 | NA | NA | CASSSRQYQETQYF | TGTGCCAGCAGTTCGAGACAGTACCAAGAGACCCAGTACTTC
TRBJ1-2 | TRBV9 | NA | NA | CASSNDRANYGYTF | TGTGCCAGCAGCAATGACAGAGCTAACTATGGCTACACCTTC
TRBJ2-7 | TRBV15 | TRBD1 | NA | CATSRAGTGAYEQYF | TGTGCCACCAGCAGAGCAGGGACAGGGGCCTACGAGCAGTACTTC
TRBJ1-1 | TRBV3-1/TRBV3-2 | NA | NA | CASSQEIRTATNTEAFF | TGTGCCAGCAGCCAAGAGATAAGGACAGCCACCAACACTGAAGCTTTCTTT
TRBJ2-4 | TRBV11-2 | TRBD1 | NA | CASSTPGTGGRNIQYF | TGTGCCAGCAGCACCCCGGGGACAGGGGGCAGGAACATTCAGTACTTC
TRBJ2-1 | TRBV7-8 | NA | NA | CASSLGASRYNEQFF | TGTGCCAGCAGCTTAGGGGCTAGCCGATACAATGAGCAGTTCTTC
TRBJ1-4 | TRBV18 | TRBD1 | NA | CASSPTGGGNEKLFF | TGTGCCAGCTCACCTACAGGGGGTGGTAATGAAAAACTGTTTTTT
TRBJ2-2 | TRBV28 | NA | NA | CASSSSGPGELFF | TGTGCCAGCAGCTCCTCAGGCCCCGGGGAGCTGTTTTTT
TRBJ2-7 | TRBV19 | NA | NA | CASSLTNSYEQYF | TGTGCCAGTAGTTTAACAAACTCCTACGAGCAGTACTTC
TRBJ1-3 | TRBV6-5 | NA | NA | CASSSQGSGNTIYF | TGTGCCAGCAGTTCCCAGGGTTCTGGAAACACCATATATTTT
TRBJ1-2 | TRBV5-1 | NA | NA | CASSLDPGLHGYTF | TGCGCCAGCAGCTTGGATCCAGGGCTCCATGGCTACACCTTC
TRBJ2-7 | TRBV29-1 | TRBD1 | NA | CSVGDRGVHEQYF | TGCAGCGTCGGGGACAGGGGAGTTCACGAGCAGTACTTC
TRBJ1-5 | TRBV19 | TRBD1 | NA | CASSIGQGRSRVYSNQPQHF | TGTGCCAGTAGTATAGGACAGGGGCGCTCCCGAGTTTATAGCAATCAGCCCCAGCATTTT
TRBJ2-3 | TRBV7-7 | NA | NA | CASSLGRGRPDTQYF | TGTGCCAGCAGTCTGGGGAGGGGGAGGCCCGATACGCAGTATTTT
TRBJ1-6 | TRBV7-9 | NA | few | CASRDRGSYNSPLHF | TGTGCCAGCCGTGATAGGGGGTCCTATAATTCACCCCTCCACTTT
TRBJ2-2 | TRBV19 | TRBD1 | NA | CASSTPRDRNTGELFF | TGTGCCAGTAGTACCCCAAGGGACAGGAACACCGGGGAGCTGTTTTTT
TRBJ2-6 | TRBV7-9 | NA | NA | CASRWTGGANVLTF | TGTGCCAGCCGCTGGACTGGTGGGGCCAACGTCCTGACTTTC
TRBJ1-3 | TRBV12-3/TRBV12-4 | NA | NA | CASSFGGNTIYF | TGTGCCAGCAGTTTCGGGGGAAACACCATATATTTT
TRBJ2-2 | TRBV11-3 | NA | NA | CASSLGVTGELFF | TGTGCCAGCAGCTTAGGAGTCACCGGGGAGCTGTTTTTT
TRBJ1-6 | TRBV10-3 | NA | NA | CAISGQPGSAGSPLHF | TGTGCCATCAGTGGTCAGCCCGGATCGGCGGGGTCACCCCTCCACTTT
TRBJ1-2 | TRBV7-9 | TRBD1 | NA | CASSESVATGGSGYTF | TGTGCCAGCAGCGAATCCGTAGCGACAGGGGGTTCTGGCTACACCTTC
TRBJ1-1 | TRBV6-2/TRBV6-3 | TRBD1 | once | CASSWDRVVTEAFF | TGTGCCAGCAGTTGGGACAGGGTTGTCACTGAAGCTTTCTTT